This TCR beta chain was sequenced in a study of beta chain features in type 1 diabetes. Study-level results: People with Type 1 diabetes carried modestly yet significantly shorter TCRB CDR3s in all four CD4+ subsets. A definitive answer on HLA type influencing TCRB rearrangement was not reached here.

CDR1 SNHLY and CDR2 FYNNEI come from the germline V gene. The CDR3 runs to 14 residues. J gave up 8 bases and V 8 bases, and 11 bases lay outside the gene matches. A note on this clone: Its antigen is currently unknown.

Sequencing targeted expressed TCRB transcripts, as all isolated RNA had been reverse transcribed. Deep immunoSEQ sequencing covered naive, central memory and regulatory T cell samples. Assay used: immunoSEQ multiplex PCR; TCRdb lists only in-frame clones, some missing. The sample holds about 140,000 clones, around a tenth seen once. V and J are TRBV2 and TRBJ1-2; TRBD1 matches 10 bases. Sequencing was carried out using central memory CD4+ T cells from blood. The clonotype comes from a woman in her thirties or forties in good health. In DNA, the CDR3 is TGTGCCAGCGGCTCCCGACAGGGGGCGTCCGGCTACACCTTC. The encoded protein is CASGSRQGASGYTF. The full variable domain, rest sourced from reference TRBV2 and TRBJ1-2, is EPEVTQTPSHQVTQMGQEVILRCVPISNHLYFYWYRQILGQKVEFLVSFYNNEISEKSEIFDDQFSVERPDGSNFTLKIRSTKLEDSAMYFCASGSRQGASGYTFGSGTRLTVV.